These T cell receptor beta chains were read from a single sample in a study of blood T cell repertoires in COVID-19. Measured with immunoSEQ multiplex PCR; TCRdb has only the in-frame clones, and not every one. Among some 97,000 clones, 70% to 90% were seen once, and the ten largest hold about 13%. What was sequenced was peripheral blood. The receptors come from a human donor in a cohort sampled during active COVID-19. CDR3s include the opening cysteine and the closing phenylalanine or tryptophan. The D gene is left open where the match is weak. Size is stated for part of the rows, as once, few or many counts, or as a class when the clone is expanded.

>TRBJ2-7|TRBD2|.|TRBV5-1
CASSWTSGNYEQYF
TGCGCCAGCAGCTGGACTAGCGGAAACTACGAGCAGTACTTC
>TRBJ1-1|.|.|TRBV9
CASSVSGATEAFF
TGTGCCAGCAGCGTAAGTGGGGCCACTGAAGCTTTCTTT
>TRBJ2-6|.|.|TRBV7-8
CASSSGSGANVLTF
TGTGCCAGCAGCAGCGGCTCTGGGGCCAACGTCCTGACTTTC
>TRBJ2-5|TRBD1|few|TRBV5-6
CASSVPGTVYQETQYF
TGTGCCAGCAGCGTCCCCGGGACAGTGTACCAAGAGACCCAGTACTTC
>TRBJ2-5|.|few|TRBV5-1
CASSPRGWEETQYF
TGCGCCAGCAGCCCGCGGGGTTGGGAAGAGACCCAGTACTTC
>TRBJ1-1|.|few|TRBV5-1
CASSNRGLNTEAFF
TGCGCCAGCAGTAATCGGGGGTTGAACACTGAAGCTTTCTTT
>TRBJ2-7|TRBD1|.|TRBV7-9
CASSLFSTGPSYEQYF
TGTGCCAGCAGCTTATTCTCGACAGGGCCTTCCTACGAGCAGTACTTC
>TRBJ1-1|.|.|TRBV9
CASSADSFTEAFF
TGTGCCAGCAGCGCAGACAGTTTTACTGAAGCTTTCTTT
>TRBJ1-4|.|.|TRBV3-1/TRBV3-2
CASSRSDEKLFF
TGTGCCAGCAGCCGTAGCGATGAAAAACTGTTTTTT
>TRBJ2-7|TRBD2|few|TRBV7-8
CASSTSGTAYEQYF
TGTGCCAGCAGCACTAGCGGTACCGCCTACGAGCAGTACTTC
>TRBJ2-5|.|.|TRBV5-1
CASSSPLAGQETQYF
TGCGCCAGCAGCTCCCCCCTGGCAGGACAAGAGACCCAGTACTTC
>TRBJ1-4|TRBD1|.|TRBV3-1/TRBV3-2
CASRGQGAREKLFF
TGTGCCAGCAGGGGACAGGGGGCAAGAGAAAAACTGTTTTTT
>TRBJ2-5|TRBD2|.|TRBV7-2
CASRRRTSGRGGRETQYF
TGTGCCAGCAGGCGACGGACTAGCGGTAGAGGGGGACGAGAGACCCAGTACTTC
>TRBJ1-2|.|.|TRBV3-1/TRBV3-2
CASSRTSNYGYTF
TGTGCCAGCAGCCGGACAAGTAACTATGGCTACACCTTC
>TRBJ1-2|.|.|TRBV11-2
CASSPRRHNYGYTF
TGTGCCAGCAGCCCAAGGCGACATAACTATGGCTACACCTTC
>TRBJ1-2|.|.|TRBV29-1
CSAQQVAYGYTF
TGCAGCGCCCAACAGGTAGCCTATGGCTACACCTTC
>TRBJ2-1|TRBD2|.|TRBV7-2
CASSLSGTTHNEQFF
TGTGCCAGCAGCCTGTCCGGGACTACCCACAATGAGCAGTTCTTC
>TRBJ2-1|TRBD2|.|TRBV2
CASASPGTSVLGEQFF
TGTGCCAGCGCTTCACCGGGGACTAGCGTACTCGGGGAGCAGTTCTTC
>TRBJ2-2|.|.|TRBV6-2/TRBV6-3
CASSYRPTVSGELFF
TGTGCCAGCAGTTATCGCCCGACAGTTTCGGGGGAGCTGTTTTTT
>TRBJ1-2|.|.|TRBV6-6
CASSTLGQSNYGYTF
TGTGCCAGCAGTACCTTGGGGCAGTCAAACTATGGCTACACCTTC
>TRBJ2-3|.|.|TRBV5-4
CASSLVGVPDTQYF
TGTGCCAGCAGCTTGGTCGGAGTCCCAGATACGCAGTATTTT
>TRBJ2-3|.|.|TRBV30
CAWSPGDTQYF
TGTGCCTGGAGTCCCGGAGATACGCAGTATTTT
>TRBJ1-5|TRBD1|.|TRBV28
CASSEQGWKPQHF
TGTGCCAGCAGTGAACAGGGGTGGAAGCCCCAGCATTTT
>TRBJ2-1|TRBD1|.|TRBV19
CASSLPEGAASYNEQFF
TGTGCCAGTAGTCTCCCTGAGGGGGCGGCGAGTTACAATGAGCAGTTCTTC
>TRBJ1-4|.|few|TRBV19
CATPCRDVSEKLFF
TGTGCCACTCCCTGCAGGGATGTAAGCGAAAAACTGTTTTTT
>TRBJ1-1|.|.|TRBV11-2
CASSRTSTVKNTEAFF
TGTGCCAGCAGCCGCACCTCGACTGTTAAGAACACTGAAGCTTTCTTT
>TRBJ1-6|.|.|TRBV2
CASSVSDNSPLHF
TGTGCCAGCAGTGTAAGCGATAATTCACCCCTCCACTTT
>TRBJ1-4|.|few|TRBV19
CASSIEQARNEKLFF
TGTGCCAGTAGTATAGAGCAGGCCCGGAATGAAAAACTGTTTTTT
>TRBJ2-1|TRBD2|.|TRBV3-1/TRBV3-2
CASSPGTSKGEQFF
TGTGCCAGCAGCCCCGGGACTAGCAAGGGTGAGCAGTTCTTC
>TRBJ2-5|TRBD2|.|TRBV7-2
CASSLGVSGVQETQYF
TGTGCCAGCAGCTTAGGGGTTAGCGGGGTACAAGAGACCCAGTACTTC
>TRBJ2-2|TRBD2|.|TRBV7-2
CASSSTSGFTGELFF
TGTGCCAGCAGCTCCACTAGCGGCTTTACCGGGGAGCTGTTTTTT